The clone carrying this T cell receptor (beta chain) was recorded only once. The CDR3 extends over 11 amino acids. Germline lookup yields CDR1 SGDLS and CDR2 YYNGEE. The germline V and J ends were trimmed by 7 bases and 3 bases, with 8 bases remaining between them. This sample was taken from a study of blood T cell repertoires in COVID-19. TCRdb keeps only in-frame clones here, not all; method: immunoSEQ multiplex PCR. The sample yields approximately 220,000 clones, 80% to 85% seen once. This clonotype originated in a woman aged 25 to 45 who had recovered from COVID-19. This rearrangement joins TRBV9 to TRBJ2-7, with D possibly matching TRBD2 (5 bases). The sequenced sample consisted of peripheral blood. In DNA form, the CDR3 reads TGTGCCAGCGAAAGCGGCTACGAGCAGTACTTC. Translation gives CASESGYEQYF.